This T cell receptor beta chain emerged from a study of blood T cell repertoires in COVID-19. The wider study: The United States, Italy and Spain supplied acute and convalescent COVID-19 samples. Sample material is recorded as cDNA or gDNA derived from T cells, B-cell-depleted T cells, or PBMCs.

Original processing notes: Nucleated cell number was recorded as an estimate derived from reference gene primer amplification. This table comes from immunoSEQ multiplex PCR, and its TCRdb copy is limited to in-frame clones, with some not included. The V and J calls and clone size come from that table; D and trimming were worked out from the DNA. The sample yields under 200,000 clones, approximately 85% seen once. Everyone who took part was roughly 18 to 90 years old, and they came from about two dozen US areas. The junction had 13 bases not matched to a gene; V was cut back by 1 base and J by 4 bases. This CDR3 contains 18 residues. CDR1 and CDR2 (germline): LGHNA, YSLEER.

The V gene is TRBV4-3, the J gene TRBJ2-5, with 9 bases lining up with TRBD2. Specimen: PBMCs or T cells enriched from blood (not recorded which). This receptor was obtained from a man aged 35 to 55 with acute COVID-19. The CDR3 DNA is TGCGCCAGCAGCCAAGGTGGTCTTAGCGGGAGTGTGGGAGAGACCCAGTACTTC. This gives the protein CASSQGGLSGSVGETQYF.